One sample yielded the 32 T cell receptor beta chains listed below, sequenced in a study of blood T cells in healthy people across ages. Combining a sample-barcoded 5' primer with a J-beta primer mix, a second PCR ran for about 7 to 11 cycles. TCRdb reprocessed the 5' RACE reads via MiXCR and lists one record per CDR3 protein. The table has about 830,000 distinct CDR3 sequences, roughly 60% seen once; the top ten hold roughly 25%. Sequences were obtained from blood. All receptors derive from a man between 25 and 39 years old in good health.

The V and J genes are TRBV7-2 and TRBJ2-4; D possibly corresponds to TRBD1 (7 bases). The CDR3 totals 15 residues. The V gene's germline CDR1 is SGHTA and CDR2 FQGNSA. V lost 3 bases and J lost 8, with 17 bases in between. The DNA for the CDR3 is TGTGCCAGCAGCTTTAGTACAGGGGAGGTGGACATTCAGTACTTC. This gives the protein CASSFSTGEVDIQYF.

V and J are TRBV28 and TRBJ1-2; D not certain. V was shortened by 4 bases and J by 4 bases, with 10 bases between the two germline ends. The CDR3 is made up of 13 amino acids. Germline-derived CDR1 and CDR2 are MDHEN and SYDVKM. The CDR3 region has the DNA TGTGCCAGCAGTTCTGGACGGATCTATGGCTACACCTTC. Translated: CASSSGRIYGYTF.

The chain couples TRBV10-3 to TRBJ2-7; 14 nucleotides match TRBD2. The V and J ends lost 0 bases and 1 base, in that order; junction bases with no gene match: 2. CDR3 length: 17 amino acids. The germline V gene has CDR1 ENHRY and CDR2 SYGVKD. The CDR3 loop is CAISESTSGGGSYEQYF. DNA for the CDR3: TGTGCCATCAGTGAGTCGACTAGCGGGGGGGGTTCCTACGAGCAGTACTTC.

This chain joins TRBV20-1 and TRBJ2-1, with TRBD1 matching 7 bases. This CDR3 spans 13 amino acids. Germline assignment: CDR1 DFQATT and CDR2 SNEGSKA (reference sequence). CDR3 sequence (DNA): TGCAGCGGCCTGACAGGGTTCGGCAATGAGCAGTTCTTC. Translation: CSGLTGFGNEQFF.

The rearrangement links TRBV29-1 to TRBJ1-1; D is unresolved. The CDR3 is 12 amino acids. Germline V CDR1 and CDR2: SQVTM, ANQGSEA. V was trimmed by 2 bases and J by 5 bases, leaving 9 bases between them. CDR3 region: CSVEQSGTEAFF. For the CDR3, the DNA is TGCAGCGTTGAACAGTCGGGGACTGAAGCTTTCTTT.

The chain employs TRBV2 and TRBJ1-6; D remains unclear. This CDR3 is 13 amino acids long. Germline V gene sequence: CDR1 SNHLY, CDR2 FYNNEI. Trimming stripped 11 bases from V and 0 bases from J, with 8 bases between. The CDR3 sequence: CAVHNSYNSPLHF. For the CDR3, the DNA is TGTGCCGTTCATAACTCCTATAATTCACCCCTCCACTTT. Filled out from reference TRBV2 and TRBJ1-6, the complete variable domain reads EPEVTQTPSHQVTQMGQEVILRCVPISNHLYFYWYRQILGQKVEFLVSFYNNEISEKSEIFDDQFSVERPDGSNFTLKIRSTKLEDSAMYFCAVHNSYNSPLHFGNGTRLTVT.

The chain combines TRBV4-3 with TRBJ2-4, with unresolved D. The DNA end lines up better with TRBJ2-7; the J call may be wrong. The CDR3 sequence is 15 residues long. Germline V gene lookup returns CDR1 LGHNA and CDR2 YSLEER. The CDR3 DNA is TGCGCCAGCAGCCTACTTTATAACAGTCCAAGCGAGCAGTACTTC. Its translation: CASSLLYNSPSEQYF.

The chain employs TRBV30 and TRBJ2-6; 11 bases map to TRBD2. After removal of 5 bases from V and 0 bases from J, the junction contained 3 bases not matched to a gene. This CDR3 has 16 residues. Germline V gene lookup returns CDR1 GTSNPN and CDR2 SVGIG (reference sequence). The CDR3 loop is CAWGTSGLSGANVLTF. In DNA, the CDR3 is TGTGCCTGGGGGACTAGCGGACTCTCTGGGGCCAACGTCCTGACTTTC. The entire variable domain, with the rest obtained from reference TRBV30 and TRBJ2-6, is as follows: SQTIHQWPATLVQPVGSPLSLECTVEGTSNPNLYWYRQAAGRGLQLLFYSVGIGQISSEVPQNLSASRPQDRQFILSSKKLLLSDSGFYLCAWGTSGLSGANVLTFGAGSRLTVL.

The gene calls are TRBV18 and TRBJ2-2; D is ambiguous. This CDR3 has 16 residues. CDR1 KGHSH and CDR2 LQKENI come from the germline V gene. Trimming removed 5 bases from V and 1 base from J, with 14 bases in between. CDR3 sequence reads: CASSIGPQLNTGELFF. Written as DNA, the CDR3 is TGTGCCAGCTCAATAGGCCCACAGCTGAACACCGGGGAGCTGTTTTTT.

This clonotype has only a few counts. The rearrangement uses TRBV5-1 and TRBJ2-7, with D possibly TRBD2 on 6 matching bases. Germline CDR1 is SGHRS and CDR2 is YFSETQ. The CDR3 extends over 14 amino acids. V was shortened by 4 bases and J by 2 bases, with 13 bases between the two germline ends. This CDR3 is CASSRPGLTYEQYF. The CDR3 DNA is TGCGCCAGCAGCCGACCGGGACTGACCTACGAGCAGTACTTC.

This chain uses TRBV28 with TRBJ1-2; 11 nucleotides agree with TRBD1. Germline CDR1 reads MDHEN; CDR2 reads SYDVKM. The J segment lost 3 bases and the V segment lost 8 bases, leaving 11 bases of the junction unmatched. The CDR3 spans 16 residues. The DNA of the CDR3 is TGTGCCAGCCTGGCCCCCTCGGGACAGGGGGACTATGGCTACACCTTC. It translates to CASLAPSGQGDYGYTF.

J is TRBJ2-1 and V is TRBV30; tentative D call: TRBD2 (5 bases). Germline values: CDR1 GTSNPN, CDR2 SVGIG (reference sequence). This CDR3 contains 12 residues. Trimming took 0 bases from V and 12 from J, leaving 12 bases between them. CDR3 nucleotide sequence: TGTGCCTGGAGTGTTGGGAGAGCGTCGCAGTTCTTC. It specifies CAWSVGRASQFF.

This rearrangement joins TRBV6-5 to TRBJ2-7, with 9 bases that match TRBD2. The germline V gene has CDR1 MNHEY and CDR2 SVGAGI. The junction had 3 bases not matched to a gene; V was cut back by 4 bases and J by 2 bases. This CDR3 comprises 14 residues. This CDR3 reads CASSSLAGTYEQYF. The CDR3 DNA is TGTGCCAGCAGTTCCCTAGCGGGGACCTACGAGCAGTACTTC.

This sequence joins TRBV10-3 and TRBJ2-2; no definite D call. V dropped 9 bases and J dropped 0 bases, with 5 bases sitting between them. This CDR3 is 12 amino acids long. Germline V gene data show CDR1 as ENHRY and CDR2 as SYGVKD. This CDR3 is CAIAPNTGELFF. CDR3 nucleotides: TGTGCCATTGCCCCGAACACCGGGGAGCTGTTTTTT.

The J gene is TRBJ2-2, the V gene TRBV20-1, with D possibly being TRBD1 (5 bases). The CDR3 totals 15 residues. Per germline, CDR1 DFQATT and CDR2 SNEGSKA (reference sequence). The ends were cut back, 3 bases at V and 1 base at J, with 12 bases in the middle. This chain's CDR3 is CSASPQDRNTGELFF. DNA of the CDR3: TGCAGTGCTAGTCCACAGGATAGGAACACCGGGGAGCTGTTTTTT.

This clonotype was counted a single time. This chain links TRBV10-3 with TRBJ2-7; no reliable D call. The germline V gene has CDR1 ENHRY and CDR2 SYGVKD. V was trimmed by 3 bases and J by 7 bases, leaving 13 bases between them. This CDR3 spans 13 amino acids. Written as DNA, the CDR3 is TGTGCCATCAGTGAAATAGGTAATAGGGAGCAGTACTTC. It specifies CAISEIGNREQYF.

This sequence joins TRBV7-2 and TRBJ2-1, with TRBD2 identical over 11 bases. Looked up from germline, CDR1 is SGHTA and CDR2 is FQGNSA. The CDR3 is 16 residues long. The trim removed 5 bases at V and 3 bases at J, leaving 6 bases unmatched. The CDR3 DNA follows: TGTGCCAGCAGCGCCACTAGCGGGGGAGTCTACAATGAGCAGTTCTTC. It encodes CASSATSGGVYNEQFF. The full variable domain, completed using reference TRBV7-2 and TRBJ2-1, is GAGVSQSPSNKVTEKGKDVELRCDPISGHTALYWYRQSLGQGLEFLIYFQGNSAPDKSGLPSDRFSAERTGGSVSTLTIQRTQQEDSAVYLCASSATSGGVYNEQFFGPGTRLTVL.

This clonotype was seen only once. This chain connects TRBV20-1 to TRBJ1-5; D possibly corresponds to TRBD1 (5 bases). The V end was cut by 3 bases, the J end by 5 bases, with 14 bases between. There are 14 residues in the CDR3. Germline V gene data show CDR1 as DFQATT and CDR2 as SNEGSKA (reference sequence). CDR3 in amino acids: CSASLGQGDQPQHF. The CDR3 nucleotides are TGCAGTGCTAGTCTGGGGCAGGGCGATCAGCCCCAGCATTTT.

This clonotype was seen a handful of times. This rearrangement joins TRBV15 to TRBJ2-7, with 11 nucleotides matching TRBD1. Germline values: CDR1 LNHNV, CDR2 YYDKDF (reference sequence). CDR3 size: 13 residues. V trimming: 5 bases; J trimming: 6 bases; junction bases outside the gene matches: 3. CDR3 DNA: TGTGCCACCAGCCGGGACAGGGGGTTCGAGCAGTACTTC. Translated: CATSRDRGFEQYF. The full variable domain, with the rest looked up from reference TRBV15 and TRBJ2-7, is DAMVIQNPRYQVTQFGKPVTLSCSQTLNHNVMYWYQQKSSQAPKLLFHYYDKDFNNEADTPDNFQSRRPNTSFCFLDIRSPGLGDTAMYLCATSRDRGFEQYFGPGTRLTVT.

The chain employs TRBV5-4 and TRBJ1-1; D possibly corresponds to TRBD1 (5 bases). Trimming took off 3 bases at V and 6 bases at J, with 18 bases between the two ends. This CDR3 comprises 15 residues. Germline CDR1 is SGHNT and CDR2 is YYREEE (reference sequence). The CDR3 sequence is CASSYDSGLRAEAFF. In nucleotides, the CDR3 is TGTGCCAGCAGCTATGATTCAGGGTTAAGGGCTGAAGCTTTCTTT.

The V gene is TRBV28, the J gene TRBJ1-2; TRBD1 aligns across 10 bases. This CDR3 region has 16 residues. Germline V lookup: CDR1 MDHEN, CDR2 SYDVKM. V lost 9 bases and J lost 1; bases outside the gene matches: 11. The CDR3 DNA sequence: TGTGCCAGTTTCTCGGCGACAGGGGGCCGTAACTATGGCTACACCTTC. Translated, it gives CASFSATGGRNYGYTF.

A single count supports this clonotype. The chain is built from TRBV25-1 and TRBJ1-1; D uncertain. The germline V gene encodes CDR1 MGHDK and CDR2 SYGVNS. The CDR3 has 11 amino acids. Trimming left V 8 bases short and J 4 bases short, with 8 bases between. The CDR3: CASVVSTEAFF. The CDR3 DNA sequence: TGTGCCAGCGTAGTGAGCACTGAAGCTTTCTTT.

This clonotype was picked up a small number of times. The genes are TRBV10-3 and TRBJ2-5; D gene unclear. Germline lookup yields CDR1 ENHRY and CDR2 SYGVKD. This CDR3 spans 13 amino acids. Trimming removed 2 bases from V and 5 bases from J, with 9 bases in between. The CDR3 loop reads CAISELGRETQYF. DNA for the CDR3: TGTGCCATCAGTGAGCTAGGACGCGAGACCCAGTACTTC.

The chain is built from TRBV20-1 and TRBJ2-5, with unresolved D. With the DNA end fitting TRBJ2-7 better, the J assignment may be wrong. Germline lookup yields CDR1 DFQATT and CDR2 SNEGSKA (reference sequence). The CDR3 runs to 10 residues. The CDR3 loop reads CRADDYEQYF. CDR3 in DNA: TGCAGGGCGGACGACTACGAGCAGTACTTC.

The chain couples TRBV2 to TRBJ2-7; D gene ambiguous. Trimming cost V 4 bases and J 1 base, with 11 bases left between them. The CDR3 has 14 residues. Germline loops: CDR1 SNHLY, CDR2 FYNNEI. The CDR3 sequence is CASSGWSGSYEQYF. CDR3 DNA: TGTGCCAGCAGTGGGTGGTCCGGATCCTACGAGCAGTACTTC.

This clonotype was recorded a few times. The DNA of the CDR3 is TGTGCCAGCAGGGGGGGTAGTTTTCCCTACGAGCAGTACTTC. This translates into CASRGGSFPYEQYF. The chain has TRBV28 and TRBJ2-7; TRBD2 is a possible D gene (6 bases). The CDR3 has 14 amino acids. Trimming stripped 6 bases from V and 2 bases from J, with 14 bases between. Per germline, CDR1 MDHEN and CDR2 SYDVKM.

The CDR3 bases are TGTGCCAGCAGTATAAACAAGTCTTATAATTCACCCCTCCACTTT. Amino acid sequence: CASSINKSYNSPLHF. J is TRBJ1-6 and V is TRBV28; D not resolved. The V and J ends lost 5 bases and 4 bases respectively, with 12 bases between them. The length of the CDR3 is 15 residues. From germline, CDR1 is MDHEN and CDR2 SYDVKM.

The chain is built from TRBV27 and TRBJ2-4; 9 nucleotides agree with TRBD1. This CDR3 comprises 17 residues. Trimming at V came to 1 base and at J to 2 bases, leaving 6 bases not matched to a gene. Looked up from germline, CDR1 is MNHEY and CDR2 is SMNVEV (reference sequence). CDR3 bases: TGTGCCAGCAGTTTATTAGGACAGGGGAGAACCAAAAACATTCAGTACTTC. It yields the protein CASSLLGQGRTKNIQYF.

This rearrangement joins TRBV6-1 to TRBJ2-7; 10 positions match TRBD1. Germline V gene lookup returns CDR1 MNHNS and CDR2 SASEGT. J was trimmed by 2 bases and V by 5 bases; bases with no gene match: 12. This CDR3 comprises 17 residues. For the CDR3, the DNA is TGTGCCAGCAGTCTTCGGGGAGGACAGGGGGGAACCTACGAGCAGTACTTC. Protein sequence: CASSLRGGQGGTYEQYF.

This clonotype appeared a single time. The rearrangement joins TRBV25-1 to TRBJ1-2, with unresolved D. The CDR3 consists of 13 residues. Trimming shortened V by 4 bases and J by 4 bases, and 10 bases separated the two germline ends. Germline CDR1 and CDR2: MGHDK and SYGVNS. The CDR3 bases are TGTGCCAGCAGTGCTAGTCTCTCCTATGGCTACACCTTC. Its translation is CASSASLSYGYTF.

This clonotype was seen a few times. V and J are TRBV20-1 and TRBJ2-1; 12 bases match TRBD2. After removal of 0 bases from V and 10 bases from J, the junction contained 7 bases not matched to a gene. Looked up from germline, CDR1 is DFQATT and CDR2 is SNEGSKA (reference sequence). The CDR3 is made up of 15 amino acids. CDR3 region: CSARDRTSGGIEQFF. The CDR3 DNA sequence: TGCAGTGCTAGAGATAGAACTAGCGGGGGGATCGAGCAGTTCTTC.

The chain joins TRBV28 to TRBJ2-5, with D possibly TRBD2 on 5 matching bases. V was shortened by 7 bases and J by 2 bases, with 14 bases between the two germline ends. Germline V CDR1 and CDR2: MDHEN, SYDVKM. This CDR3 is 14 amino acids long. CDR3 coding DNA: TGTGCCAGCAACGACGGGAAGAAACAAGAGACCCAGTACTTC. This encodes CASNDGKKQETQYF.